This section outlines one T cell receptor beta chain sequence together with its context. This entry is derived from a study of blood T cell repertoires in COVID-19. Turning to the study itself: The analysed material was cDNA or gDNA that came from T cells, B-cell-depleted T cells, or PBMCs.

The CDR3 totals 15 residues. The germline V gene has CDR1 MDHEN and CDR2 SYDVKM. Trimming stripped 4 bases from V and 2 bases from J, with 15 bases between. Data came from immunoSEQ multiplex PCR; TCRdb stores just in-frame clones and leaves some out. This sample has 250,000 to 300,000 clones; 70% to 85% occur once, and the top ten carry about 3.5%. The chain combines TRBV28 with TRBJ2-7, with a possible D match to TRBD1 (6 bases). The receptor comes from a woman older than 75 with acute or convalescent COVID-19. Sequences were obtained from peripheral blood. CDR3 nucleotide sequence: TGTGCCAGCAGTTCGCAACAGGGAACACCCTACGAGCAGTACTTC. It yields the protein CASSSQQGTPYEQYF. The full variable domain, its missing parts supplied by reference TRBV28 and TRBJ2-7, is DVKVTQSSRYLVKRTGEKVFLECVQDMDHENMFWYRQDPGLGLRLIYFSYDVKMKEKGDIPEGYSVSREKKERFSLILESASTNQTSMYLCASSSQQGTPYEQYFGPGTRLTVT.